This passage covers 18 T cell receptor beta chains from one sample sequenced in a study of graft-versus-host responses after intestinal transplantation. Method: immunoSEQ multiplex PCR; TCRdb's copy keeps in-frame clones and lacks some. Altogether 15,000 to 20,000 clones are present, around 87% being singletons, with the ten largest covering roughly 7.2%. The input for sequencing was bone marrow, taken around 120 days after intestinal transplantation. These receptors originate from a human patient who received an intestinal transplant, so some T cells may come from the graft donor.

The rearrangement links TRBV6-5 to TRBJ2-6; the D gene is possibly TRBD1 (5 bases). There are 14 residues in the CDR3. Between the trimmed V and J ends, which lost 6 bases and 3 bases, there was a span of 9 bases. Germline-derived CDR1 and CDR2 are MNHEY and SVGAGI. CDR3 amino acids: CASRQGGGANVLTF. The DNA for the CDR3 is TGTGCCAGCAGGCAGGGTGGTGGGGCCAACGTCCTGACTTTC.

The chain combines TRBV9 with TRBJ2-1; D call uncertain. The CDR3 is 13 residues long. V lost 1 base and J 6 bases, leaving 8 bases between the germline ends. Germline CDR1 is SGDLS and CDR2 is YYNGEE. CDR3 residues: CASSVSVGNEQFF. In nucleotides, the CDR3 is TGTGCCAGCAGCGTATCCGTCGGCAATGAGCAGTTCTTC.

This clone came up once. V and J are TRBV4-1 and TRBJ2-1; no clear D gene. Germline loops: CDR1 MGHRA, CDR2 YSYEKL. This CDR3 has 13 amino acids. Trimming pared 4 bases from V and 1 base from J, leaving 5 bases between. CDR3 DNA: TGCGCCAGCAGCCGGGCGTCCTACAATGAGCAGTTCTTC. Its translation is CASSRASYNEQFF.

The CDR3 region is CASSIDHGGQGGQPQHF. CDR3 nucleotides: TGTGCCAGTAGTATAGATCATGGAGGCCAGGGCGGACAGCCCCAGCATTTT. The chain recombines TRBV19 with TRBJ1-5, with D maybe TRBD1 (5 bases). The CDR3 is made up of 17 amino acids. Germline V gives CDR1 LNHDA, CDR2 SQIVND (reference sequence). Trimming pared 0 bases from V and 7 bases from J, leaving 19 bases between.

The gene calls are TRBV5-4 and TRBJ2-1, with D perhaps assigned TRBD1 or TRBD2 (5 bases each). CDR1 is SGHNT and CDR2 is YYREEE in the germline V gene (reference sequence). Between the trimmed V and J ends, which lost 2 bases and 0 bases, there was a span of 9 bases. CDR3 length equals 15 residues. The CDR3 DNA is TGTGCCAGCAGCTTAGAGGGGAGCTCCTACAATGAGCAGTTCTTC. Its protein is CASSLEGSSYNEQFF.

The rearrangement links TRBV13 to TRBJ2-2; no reliable D call. This CDR3 is 12 amino acids long. V lost 5 bases and J 6 bases, leaving 7 bases between the germline ends. Germline-derived CDR1 and CDR2 are PRHDT and FYEKMQ (reference sequence). CDR3 loop: CASSRGPGELFF. Here the CDR3 DNA reads TGTGCCAGCAGCCGTGGCCCCGGGGAGCTGTTTTTT.

This clone was counted a few times. The chain links TRBV5-6 to TRBJ1-2; D remains unclear. CDR1 is SGHDT and CDR2 is YYEEEE in the germline V gene. The CDR3 has 13 amino acids. Trimming cost V 2 bases and J 6 bases, with 11 bases left between them. The CDR3 region is CASSFHPWHGYTF. CDR3 coding DNA: TGTGCCAGCAGCTTTCACCCTTGGCATGGCTACACCTTC.

This clone has only a few counts. The chain recombines TRBV7-2 with TRBJ2-1; D not certain. This CDR3 region has 15 residues. V was trimmed by 7 bases and J by 0 bases, leaving 13 bases between them. Germline CDR1 and CDR2: SGHTA and FQGNSA. The CDR3 DNA reads TGTGCCAGCATCGAGACTCGGAGCTCCTACAATGAGCAGTTCTTC. This sequence encodes CASIETRSSYNEQFF.

The rearrangement uses TRBV27 and TRBJ2-1; 8 nucleotides align to TRBD2. The CDR3 spans 14 residues. J lost 3 bases, V lost 4 bases, and 2 bases had no gene match. The germline gives CDR1 MNHEY, CDR2 SMNVEV (reference sequence). The CDR3 DNA reads TGTGCCAGCAGTTCGGGACTAGACTACAATGAGCAGTTCTTC. As protein: CASSSGLDYNEQFF.

V gene TRBV28 combines with J gene TRBJ2-7; maybe TRBD2 (5 bases). CDR3 length: 13 amino acids. Trimming pared 7 bases from V and 5 bases from J, leaving 15 bases between. Per the germline V gene, CDR1 is MDHEN and CDR2 is SYDVKM. CDR3 protein: CASISRLSHEQYF. The CDR3 DNA reads as TGTGCCAGCATCAGTCGACTATCCCACGAGCAGTACTTC.

This clone was seen only a few times. The J gene is TRBJ1-1, the V gene TRBV28, with TRBD1 matching over 7 bases. V shed 3 bases, J shed 0 bases, and the junction held 10 bases outside the gene matches. The CDR3 is made up of 17 amino acids. CDR1 MDHEN and CDR2 SYDVKM come from the germline V gene. CDR3 in amino acids: CASSFYRDRPMNTEAFF. The CDR3 DNA sequence: TGTGCCAGCAGTTTTTACCGGGACAGACCTATGAACACTGAAGCTTTCTTT.

V is TRBV27 and J is TRBJ2-1; 9 nucleotides align to TRBD1. Germline CDR1 reads MNHEY; CDR2 reads SMNVEV (reference sequence). This CDR3 comprises 15 residues. V trimming: 2 bases; J trimming: 7 bases; junction bases outside the gene matches: 6. The CDR3 sequence: CASSLGTGGGNEQFF. The CDR3 DNA is TGTGCCAGCAGTTTAGGCACAGGGGGCGGGAATGAGCAGTTCTTC.

The rearrangement uses TRBV2 and TRBJ1-5; D ambiguous. Germline assignment: CDR1 SNHLY and CDR2 FYNNEI. The V end was cut by 6 bases, the J end by 5 bases, with 14 bases between. There are 14 residues in the CDR3. This chain's CDR3 is CASSGGGRDQPQHF. CDR3 in DNA: TGTGCCAGCAGCGGAGGAGGGAGGGATCAGCCCCAGCATTTT.

The J gene is TRBJ2-1, the V gene TRBV11-2; D perhaps matches TRBD2 (6 bases). Germline values: CDR1 SGHAT, CDR2 FQNNGV. The CDR3 totals 16 residues. V was clipped by 3 bases and J by 2 bases, with 14 bases between them. As DNA, the CDR3 is TGTGCCAGCAGCTTGGGGGGAGAGTTAACCTACAATGAGCAGTTCTTC. Amino acid sequence: CASSLGGELTYNEQFF.

The CDR3 DNA reads as TGTGCCAGCAGCTGGACAGGGTACTCACCCCTCCACTTT. Translating gives CASSWTGYSPLHF. This chain links TRBV5-4 with TRBJ1-6; TRBD1 matches 8 bases. The germline gives CDR1 SGHNT, CDR2 YYREEE (reference sequence). V lost 3 bases and J lost 10; bases outside the gene matches: 3. This CDR3 comprises 13 residues.

V is TRBV27 and J is TRBJ1-6; D gene ambiguous. Looked up from germline, CDR1 is MNHEY and CDR2 is SMNVEV (reference sequence). The V and J ends lost 3 bases and 9 bases respectively, with 15 bases between them. The CDR3 runs 15 residues. The CDR3 nucleotides are TGTGCCAGCAGTTTGGTTTCGTCTCGGTTTTCACCCCTCCACTTT. Translation: CASSLVSSRFSPLHF.

The rearrangement joins TRBV7-9 to TRBJ2-1, with 9 bases identical to TRBD2. This CDR3 region has 15 residues. The V and J ends lost 5 bases and 4 bases, in that order; junction bases with no gene match: 6. Germline lookup yields CDR1 SEHNR and CDR2 FQNEAQ (reference sequence). CDR3 sequence reads: CASSPPSGTYNEQFF. CDR3 bases: TGTGCCAGCAGCCCTCCTAGCGGGACTTACAATGAGCAGTTCTTC.

This chain links TRBV6-5 with TRBJ2-6; D may correspond to TRBD1 or TRBD2 (5 bases each). The CDR3 length is 15 residues. Germline CDR1 MNHEY, CDR2 SVGAGI. The V and J ends lost 2 bases and 0 bases respectively, with 5 bases between them. This CDR3 is CASSYGGSGANVLTF. The CDR3 DNA is TGTGCCAGCAGTTACGGGGGCTCTGGGGCCAACGTCCTGACTTTC.